This T cell receptor beta chain was documented in a study of cytomegalovirus exposure and HLA in healthy donors. Study findings and constraints: Among TCR sequences, most were rare, though some public TCRs appeared in many donors.

PCR used 60 Vbeta primers and 13 Jbeta primers. Profiling relied on immunoSEQ multiplex PCR, and the TCRdb table lists in-frame clones only, not all of them. The sample yields some 180,000 clones, 77% seen once. Per the germline V gene, CDR1 is LNHDA and CDR2 is SQIVND (reference sequence). With V trimmed by 5 bases and J by 8 bases, 10 bases remained unmatched. This CDR3 is built from 14 residues. Of note for this clone: Antigen: not known.

The sequencing sample was made of PBMCs. The chain employs TRBV19 and TRBJ1-2, with 8 bases identical to TRBD1. This TCR came from a man aged 18 to 29 in good health and CMV-seronegative. The CDR3 loop reads CASSEPQGARGYTF. In DNA form, the CDR3 reads TGTGCCAGTAGTGAACCTCAGGGGGCGAGGGGCTACACCTTC.